Below, 12 T cell receptor beta chains from the same sample are listed, as sequenced in a study of T-cell reconstitution after alpha-beta-depleted transplantation in children. Preparation of the TCRbeta library was carried out with unique molecular identifiers. MiXCR was run by TCRdb on the PCR reads, yielding one entry per CDR3 protein. The table has roughly 200,000 distinct CDR3 sequences, less than 15% seen once; the top ten hold 13%. The source material was PBMCs from the stem cell graft donor, sampled from the stem cell graft. These receptors were taken from a human donor who donated a stem cell graft to a child with acute lymphoblastic leukemia.

Many counts were recorded for this clonotype. The chain employs TRBV5-1 and TRBJ2-5; no definite D call. Germline V lookup: CDR1 SGHRS, CDR2 YFSETQ. Trimming removed 0 bases at V and 0 bases at J, with 6 bases between. The CDR3 consists of 14 residues. CDR3 in amino acids: CASSLGPYQETQYF. For the CDR3, the DNA is TGCGCCAGCAGCTTGGGACCATACCAAGAGACCCAGTACTTC. Full variable domain (missing parts from reference TRBV5-1 and TRBJ2-5): KAGVTQTPRYLIKTRGQQVTLSCSPISGHRSVSWYQQTPGQGLQFLFEYFSETQRNKGNFPGRFSGRQFSNSRSEMNVSTLELGDSALYLCASSLGPYQETQYFGPGTRLLVL.

CDR3 residues: CASSPGFRGSESTDTQYF. The CDR3 nucleotides read TGCGCCAGCAGCCCCGGTTTTCGCGGTAGCGAAAGCACAGATACGCAGTATTTT. The chain has TRBV5-1 and TRBJ2-3; possibly TRBD2 for D (5 bases). The CDR3 length is 18 residues. V was pared by 4 bases and J by 0 bases, with 21 bases between. From germline, CDR1 is SGHRS and CDR2 YFSETQ.

There are a few counts of this clonotype. The chain is built from TRBV5-1 and TRBJ2-5, with 9 bases matching TRBD2. The CDR3 consists of 17 residues. Germline CDR1 is SGHRS and CDR2 is YFSETQ. Losses at the gene ends were 3 bases for V and 0 bases for J; bases not matched to a gene: 9. The CDR3: CASSSTPSGTNQETQYF. Written as DNA, the CDR3 is TGCGCCAGCAGCTCGACACCTAGCGGGACCAACCAAGAGACCCAGTACTTC.

This clonotype was counted at least ten times. The chain combines TRBV9 with TRBJ2-5, with 8 nucleotides matching TRBD2. This CDR3 region has 15 residues. Losses at the gene ends were 7 bases for V and 5 bases for J; bases not matched to a gene: 13. Germline V CDR1 and CDR2: SGDLS, YYNGEE. The CDR3 sequence: CASGKAGVGGETQYF. CDR3 DNA sequence: TGTGCCAGCGGAAAAGCGGGAGTTGGGGGGGAGACCCAGTACTTC.

This clonotype turned up a few times. The chain employs TRBV11-1 and TRBJ1-4; D is unresolved. Germline-derived CDR1 and CDR2 are SGHAT and FQDESV (reference sequence). With 5 bases removed from V and 4 bases from J, the gap between germline ends came to 23 bases. The CDR3 length is 18 residues. CDR3 amino acids: CASSPLRSRGKDNEKLFF. The CDR3, as DNA: TGTGCCAGCAGCCCACTAAGGAGCCGGGGAAAGGATAATGAAAAACTGTTTTTT.

The rearrangement joins TRBV7-8 to TRBJ2-1; weak D call: TRBD1 (7 bases). CDR3 length: 16 residues. Germline values: CDR1 SGHVS, CDR2 FQNEAQ. V shed 5 bases and J shed 1 base, with 15 bases lying between them. The CDR3 DNA sequence: TGTGCCAGCAGCAGAGAGGGGGCGGGATCCTACAATGAGCAGTTCTTC. Its translation is CASSREGAGSYNEQFF.

There are many counts of this clonotype. V is TRBV5-1 and J is TRBJ2-7; D call uncertain. Germline-derived CDR1 and CDR2 are SGHRS and YFSETQ. V was clipped by 6 bases and J by 4 bases, with 14 bases between them. The CDR3 length is 13 residues. DNA for the CDR3: TGCGCCAGCACCGAATCGGATGAGTACGAGCAGTACTTC. Encoded protein: CASTESDEYEQYF.

This clonotype was recorded at least ten times. The chain employs TRBV7-8 and TRBJ2-1, with 10 nucleotides matching TRBD2. The V and J ends lost 2 bases and 6 bases, in that order; junction bases with no gene match: 4. CDR3 size: 15 residues. Germline loops: CDR1 SGHVS, CDR2 FQNEAQ. The CDR3 protein is CASSLLAGAPNEQFF. The CDR3 DNA is TGTGCCAGCAGCTTACTAGCGGGAGCCCCCAATGAGCAGTTCTTC.

This clonotype was recorded at least ten times. The chain carries TRBV29-1 and TRBJ2-7; D may be TRBD1 or TRBD2 (5 bases each). CDR1 is SQVTM and CDR2 is ANQGSEA in the germline V gene. This CDR3 has 15 amino acids. With 0 bases removed from V and 2 bases from J, the gap between germline ends came to 14 bases. As DNA, the CDR3 is TGCAGCGTTGAAGATCTCGAGGGGCTCACCTACGAGCAGTACTTC. Translation: CSVEDLEGLTYEQYF.

In this sample, this clonotype turned up many times. The gene calls are TRBV7-2 and TRBJ1-4; no firm D call. Germline values: CDR1 SGHTA, CDR2 FQGNSA. The V end was cut by 3 bases, the J end by 3 bases, with 8 bases between. The CDR3 is 14 residues long. In DNA, the CDR3 is TGTGCCAGCAGCTTGGAACGGTCTAATGAAAAACTGTTTTTT. It codes for CASSLERSNEKLFF.

This clonotype was recorded many times. The CDR3 here is CAISARETGETQYF. CDR3 sequence (DNA): TGTGCCATCAGTGCCCGGGAAACGGGAGAGACCCAGTACTTC. The chain is built from TRBV10-3 and TRBJ2-5, with D possibly matching TRBD2 (5 bases). This CDR3 region has 14 residues. Germline V gene lookup returns CDR1 ENHRY and CDR2 SYGVKD. V was clipped by 4 bases and J by 4 bases, with 13 bases between them.

This clonotype has at least ten counts. The genes are TRBV12-3 or TRBV12-4 and TRBJ2-1; D is possibly TRBD1 (5 bases). There are 16 residues in the CDR3. V lost 6 bases and J lost 8, with 23 bases in between. The CDR3 nucleotides read TGTGCCAGCAGGGAAGCATCAGGGAATCCTGAGGATGAGCAGTTCTTC. Translation gives CASREASGNPEDEQFF.